Sequencing of this TCR beta chain was carried out in a study of blood T cell repertoires in COVID-19. Study background: The study drew acute and convalescent COVID-19 samples from the United States, Italy and Spain.

Only in-frame clones appear in the TCRdb table, and some are missing; sequencing was by immunoSEQ multiplex PCR. Among 150,000 to 200,000 clones, under 85% were seen once, and the ten largest hold around 10%. The CDR3 runs 15 residues. Germline trimming cut 4 bases from V and 0 bases from J; bases unmatched to any gene: 2. The germline gives CDR1 LGHDT, CDR2 YNNKEL (reference sequence). Input material: peripheral blood. This clonotype originated in an elderly woman with acute or convalescent COVID-19. The chain is built from TRBV3-1 (or the pseudogene TRBV3-2) and TRBJ1-5, with 8 nucleotides matching TRBD1. The chain's CDR3 is CASSLTGVSNQPQHF. For the CDR3, the DNA is TGTGCCAGCAGCCTGACAGGGGTTAGCAATCAGCCCCAGCATTTT.